The text below deals with one TCR beta chain. Trimming at V came to 1 base and at J to 8 bases, leaving 6 bases not matched to a gene. Germline CDR1 and CDR2: SGHTA and FQGNSA. CDR3 length: 15 residues. The data were obtained in a study of blood T cell repertoires in COVID-19. Turning to the study itself: Sites in the United States, Italy and Spain provided acute and convalescent COVID-19 samples. In each case, the material was cDNA or gDNA derived from T cells, B-cell-depleted T cells, or PBMCs.

Per the original methods: Estimates of nucleated cell counts were drawn from the amplification of reference gene primers. Libraries were prepared by immunoSEQ multiplex PCR; TCRdb keeps only in-frame clonotypes and omits some of them. V and J calls and clone size are copied from that table; D and trimming were computed from the DNA. The table records 40,000 to 60,000 clones, about 82% of them present only once. The clonotype was recovered from a man aged 80 or over with active COVID-19. Sequenced input: peripheral blood. The V call is TRBV7-2, the J call TRBJ2-1; 9 nucleotides match TRBD2. Here the CDR3 DNA reads TGTGCCAGCAGCTTAGAAGCGGGAGGATTCTATGAGCAGTTCTTC. It codes for CASSLEAGGFYEQFF.